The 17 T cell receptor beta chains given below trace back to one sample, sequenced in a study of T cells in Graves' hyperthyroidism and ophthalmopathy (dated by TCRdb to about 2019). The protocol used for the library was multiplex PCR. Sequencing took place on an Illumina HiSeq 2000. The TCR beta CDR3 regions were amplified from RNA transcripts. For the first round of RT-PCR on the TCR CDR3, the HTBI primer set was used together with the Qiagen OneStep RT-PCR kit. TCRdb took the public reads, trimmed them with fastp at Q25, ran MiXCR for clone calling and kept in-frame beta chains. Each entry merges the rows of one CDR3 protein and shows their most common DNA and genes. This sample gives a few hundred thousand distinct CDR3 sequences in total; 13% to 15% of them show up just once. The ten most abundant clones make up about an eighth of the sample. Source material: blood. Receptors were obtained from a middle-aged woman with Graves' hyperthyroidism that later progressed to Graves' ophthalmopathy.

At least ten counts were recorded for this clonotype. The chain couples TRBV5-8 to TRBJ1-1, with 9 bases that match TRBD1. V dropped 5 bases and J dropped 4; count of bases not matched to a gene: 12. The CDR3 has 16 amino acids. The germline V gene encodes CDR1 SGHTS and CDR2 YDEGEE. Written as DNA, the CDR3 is TGTGCCAGCAGGGGCCTGGGGCAGGGACAGGGCACTGAAGCTTTCTTT. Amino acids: CASRGLGQGQGTEAFF. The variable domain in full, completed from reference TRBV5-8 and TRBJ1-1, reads EAGVTQSPTHLIKTRGQQATLRCSPISGHTSVYWYQQALGLGLQFLLWYDEGEERNRGNFPPRFSGRQFPNYSSELNVNALELEDSALYLCASRGLGQGQGTEAFFGQGTRLTVV.

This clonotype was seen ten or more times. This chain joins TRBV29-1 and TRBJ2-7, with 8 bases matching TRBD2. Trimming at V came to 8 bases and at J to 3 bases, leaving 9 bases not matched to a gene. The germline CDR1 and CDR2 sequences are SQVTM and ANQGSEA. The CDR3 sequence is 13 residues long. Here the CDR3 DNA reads TGCAGCCCTGAAACGGGAGGGGACTACGAGCAGTACTTC. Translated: CSPETGGDYEQYF.

DNA for the CDR3: TGTGCCAGCAGTTTAATACAGGGAAGCTCCTACGAGCAGTACTTC. Translation gives CASSLIQGSSYEQYF. This chain joins TRBV27 and TRBJ2-7; the D gene is possibly TRBD1 (6 bases). V dropped 2 bases and J dropped 0 bases, with 11 bases sitting between them. The CDR3 length is 15 residues. Germline V gene lookup returns CDR1 MNHEY and CDR2 SMNVEV (reference sequence).

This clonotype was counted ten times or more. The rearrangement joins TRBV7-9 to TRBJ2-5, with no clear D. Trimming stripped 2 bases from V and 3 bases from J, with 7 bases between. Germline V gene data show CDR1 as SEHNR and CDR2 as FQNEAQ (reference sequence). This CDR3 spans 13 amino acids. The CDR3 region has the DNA TGTGCCAGCAGCTTATTAGGGAAAGAGACCCAGTACTTC. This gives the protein CASSLLGKETQYF.

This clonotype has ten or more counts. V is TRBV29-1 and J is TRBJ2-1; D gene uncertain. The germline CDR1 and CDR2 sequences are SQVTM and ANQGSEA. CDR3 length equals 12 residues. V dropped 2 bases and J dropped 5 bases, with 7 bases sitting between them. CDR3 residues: CSVEISHNEQFF. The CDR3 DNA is TGCAGCGTTGAAATTTCCCACAATGAGCAGTTCTTC.

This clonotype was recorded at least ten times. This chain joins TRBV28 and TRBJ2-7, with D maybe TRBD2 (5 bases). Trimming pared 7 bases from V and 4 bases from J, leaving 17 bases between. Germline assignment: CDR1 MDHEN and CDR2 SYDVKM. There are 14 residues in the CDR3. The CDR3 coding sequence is TGTGCCAGCACAGAGGGCCCGGGTCCTTACGAGCAGTACTTC. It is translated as CASTEGPGPYEQYF.

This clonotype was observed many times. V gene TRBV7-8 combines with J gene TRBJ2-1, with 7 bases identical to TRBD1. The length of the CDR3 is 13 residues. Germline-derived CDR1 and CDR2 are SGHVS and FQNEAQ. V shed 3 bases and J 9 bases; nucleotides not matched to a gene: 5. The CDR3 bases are TGTGCCAGCAGCTTGACAGGGTCAAGTGAGCAGTTCTTC. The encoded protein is CASSLTGSSEQFF.

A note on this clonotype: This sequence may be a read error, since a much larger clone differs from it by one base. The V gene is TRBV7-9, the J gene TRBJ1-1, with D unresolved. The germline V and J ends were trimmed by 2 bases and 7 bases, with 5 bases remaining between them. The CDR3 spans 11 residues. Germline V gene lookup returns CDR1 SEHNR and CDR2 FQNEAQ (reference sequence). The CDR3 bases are TGTGCCAGCAGCTTAAACCGTGAAGCTTTCTTT. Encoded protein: CASSLNREAFF.

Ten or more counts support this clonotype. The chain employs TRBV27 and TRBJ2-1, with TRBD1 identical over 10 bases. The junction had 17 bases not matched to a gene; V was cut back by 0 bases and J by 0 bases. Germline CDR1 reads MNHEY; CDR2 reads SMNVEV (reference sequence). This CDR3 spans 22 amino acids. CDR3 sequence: CASSLSGTGDYLGLSSYNEQFF. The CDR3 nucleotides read TGTGCCAGCAGTTTATCCGGGACAGGGGACTACTTGGGACTCAGCTCCTACAATGAGCAGTTCTTC.

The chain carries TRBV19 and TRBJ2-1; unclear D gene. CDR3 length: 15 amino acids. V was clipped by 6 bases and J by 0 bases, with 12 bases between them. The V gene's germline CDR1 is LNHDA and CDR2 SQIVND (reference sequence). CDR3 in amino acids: CASSPRTSSYNEQFF. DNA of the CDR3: TGTGCCAGTAGCCCCCGGACGAGCTCCTACAATGAGCAGTTCTTC.

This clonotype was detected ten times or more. CDR3 bases: TGTGCCAGCAGCGTAGGCGGAGAGAACACTGAAGCTTTCTTT. As protein: CASSVGGENTEAFF. The V and J genes are TRBV9 and TRBJ1-1; D unresolved. Germline assignment: CDR1 SGDLS and CDR2 YYNGEE. The CDR3 runs to 14 residues. V was clipped by 0 bases and J by 1 base, with 7 bases between them.

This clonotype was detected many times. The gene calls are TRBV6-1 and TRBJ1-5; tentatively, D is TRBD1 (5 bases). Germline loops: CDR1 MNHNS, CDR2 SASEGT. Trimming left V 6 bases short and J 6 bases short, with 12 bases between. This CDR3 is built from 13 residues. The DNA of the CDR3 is TGTGCCAGCAGGCCGGGACTTAGTCAGCCCCAGCATTTT. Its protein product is CASRPGLSQPQHF.

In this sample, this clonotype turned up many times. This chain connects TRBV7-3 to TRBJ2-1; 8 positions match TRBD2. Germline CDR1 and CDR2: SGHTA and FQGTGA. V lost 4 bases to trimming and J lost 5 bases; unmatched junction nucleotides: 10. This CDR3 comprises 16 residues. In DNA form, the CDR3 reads TGTGCCAGCAGCTCAAAAAGCGGGAGAGGGCACAATGAGCAGTTCTTC. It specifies CASSSKSGRGHNEQFF.

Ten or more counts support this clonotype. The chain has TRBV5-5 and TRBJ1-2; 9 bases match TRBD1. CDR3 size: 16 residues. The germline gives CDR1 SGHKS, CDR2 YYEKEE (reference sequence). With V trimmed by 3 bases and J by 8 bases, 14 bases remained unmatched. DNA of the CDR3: TGTGCCAGCAGCTCTAGGACGGGGACAGGGTACAGCGGCTACACCTTC. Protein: CASSSRTGTGYSGYTF.

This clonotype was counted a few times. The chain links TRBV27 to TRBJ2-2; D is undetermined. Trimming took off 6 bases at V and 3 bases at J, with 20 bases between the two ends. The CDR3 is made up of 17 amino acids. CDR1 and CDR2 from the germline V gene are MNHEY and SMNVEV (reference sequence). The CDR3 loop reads CASSAILYFADTGELFF. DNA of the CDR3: TGTGCCAGCAGCGCTATCCTGTACTTTGCGGACACCGGGGAGCTGTTTTTT.

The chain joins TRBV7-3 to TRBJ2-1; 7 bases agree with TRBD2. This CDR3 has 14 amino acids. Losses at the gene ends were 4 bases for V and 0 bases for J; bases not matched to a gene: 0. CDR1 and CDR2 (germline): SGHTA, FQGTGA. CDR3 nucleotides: TGTGCCAGCAGCTCTAGCGGCTCCTACAATGAGCAGTTCTTC. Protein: CASSSSGSYNEQFF. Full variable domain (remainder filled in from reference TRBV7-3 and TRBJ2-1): GAGVSQTPSNKVTEKGKYVELRCDPISGHTALYWYRQSLGQGPEFLIYFQGTGAADDSGLPNDRFFAVRPEGSVSTLKIQRTERGDSAVYLCASSSSGSYNEQFFGPGTRLTVL.

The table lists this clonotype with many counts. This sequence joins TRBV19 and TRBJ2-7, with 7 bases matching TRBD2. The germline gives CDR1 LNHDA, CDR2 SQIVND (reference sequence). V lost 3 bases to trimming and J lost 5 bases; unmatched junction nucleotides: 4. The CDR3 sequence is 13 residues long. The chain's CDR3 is CASSIKRDDEQYF. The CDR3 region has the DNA TGTGCCAGTAGTATTAAGCGGGACGACGAGCAGTACTTC.